This T cell receptor (beta chain) emerged from a study of T cell changes during pregnancy in multiple sclerosis. This table comes from immunoSEQ multiplex PCR, and its TCRdb copy is limited to in-frame clones, with some not included. This table holds some 80,000 clones, approximately 90% found once. Germline CDR1 MDHEN, CDR2 SYDVKM. The V gene end was trimmed by 5 bases and the J gene end by 3 bases; junction bases not matched to a gene: 5. This CDR3 comprises 14 residues. Here the sequenced sample was peripheral blood, taken before pregnancy. The TCR comes from a female donor with multiple sclerosis, enrolled in a pregnancy study. The V call is TRBV28, the J call TRBJ1-1, with TRBD1 matching over 8 bases. In DNA, the CDR3 is TGTGCCAGCAGTCCGCCGGGACAGGACACTGAAGCTTTCTTT. It yields the protein CASSPPGQDTEAFF.